This T cell receptor (beta chain) was sequenced in a study of T-cell reconstitution after alpha-beta-depleted transplantation in children. General observations from the study: At the one-year point after transplant, T-cell counts and TCRbeta diversity were found to come mostly from T cells that had been newly produced. In patients about two months after transplant, alpha-beta T cells reportedly arose from several hundred expanded graft clones.

Looked up from germline, CDR1 is MNHEY and CDR2 is SVGAGI. The germline V and J ends were trimmed by 2 bases and 0 bases, with 8 bases remaining between them. This CDR3 has 15 amino acids. Molecular barcoding with unique molecular identifiers was used for the TCRbeta library. TCRdb re-analysed the PCR reads in MiXCR, keeping a single row per CDR3 protein. Counted here are about 100,000 distinct CDR3 sequences, approximately 6.4% occurring once; the ten biggest clones make up approximately 23%. This clonotype appeared many times. Its antigen remains unidentified. The clonotype originates from a male patient under 10 years old who had a stem cell transplant for acute lymphoblastic leukemia, so the T cells may come from the graft donor. This material consisted of PBMCs, mostly from graft donor cells, taken 360 days after TCRalphabeta/CD19-depleted stem cell transplant. V is TRBV6-5 and J is TRBJ2-1; D is possibly TRBD1 or TRBD2 (6 bases each). Here the CDR3 DNA reads TGTGCCAGCAGTTACGGAGGGGGCTCCTACAATGAGCAGTTCTTC. Translated, it gives CASSYGGGSYNEQFF.